This T cell receptor beta chain is from a study of blood T cells in healthy people across ages. Notes on the study in general: Estimates drawn from one million T cells were deemed to understate diversity. PBMCs went unsorted, and a conclusive naive versus antigen-experienced comparison was therefore prevented.

A second about 6 to 11 cycle PCR used barcoded and J-beta primers. From the 5' RACE reads, TCRdb called clonotypes with MiXCR, one entry per CDR3 protein. The table includes 800,000 to 950,000 distinct CDR3 sequences, under 40% detected once. Germline CDR1 reads SEHNR; CDR2 reads FQNEAQ (reference sequence). The length of the CDR3 is 11 residues. Trimming removed 11 bases from V and 8 bases from J, with 16 bases in between. Turning to this clonotype: What it recognizes is unknown.

Sample: blood. The sequence was obtained from a man younger than 35 in good health. The chain links TRBV7-9 to TRBJ2-7, with D tentatively TRBD1 or TRBD2 (6 bases each). The CDR3 DNA is TGTGCCTGGAAGGAGGGGGACAAGCAGTACTTC. It translates to CAWKEGDKQYF.